The 12 T cell receptor beta chains given below trace back to one sample, sequenced in a study of regulatory T cells in long-lasting Graves disease. Time point specified: newly diagnosed GD, antithyroid drugs for less than 3 months. Construction of the TCR library relied on RNA isolated from PBMCs. Library construction for TCR beta used iRepertoire HTBI primers and Arm-PCR of CDR3 regions. TCRdb re-derived calls from the multiplex PCR reads in MiXCR, one entry per CDR3 protein. Among about 420,000 distinct CDR3 sequences, about a sixth were seen once, and the ten largest hold about 23%. These data also formed part of another study, on T cells in Graves' hyperthyroidism and ophthalmopathy.

Sequences were derived from peripheral blood mononuclear cells (PBMCs), sampled at new diagnosis, from a patient treated with antithyroid drugs. The receptors shown here come from a woman aged 18-29 years with Graves disease.

This clonotype was seen only a few times. The genes are TRBV13 and TRBJ1-2, with D maybe TRBD1 (5 bases). The CDR3 consists of 11 residues. Germline values: CDR1 PRHDT, CDR2 FYEKMQ (reference sequence). The V and J ends lost 5 bases and 8 bases respectively, with 9 bases between them. Written as DNA, the CDR3 is TGTGCCAGCAGCGCAGGGTCCGGCTACACCTTC. Translated: CASSAGSGYTF.

The V gene is TRBV7-2, the J gene TRBJ2-5; maybe TRBD2 (6 bases). V gave up 6 bases and J gave up 1 base, with 18 bases separating them. Germline-derived CDR1 and CDR2 are SGHTA and FQGNSA. The CDR3 length is 16 residues. CDR3 nucleotide sequence: TGTGCCAGCAGATCGGCGCTCCGGGAGCCCCAAGAGACCCAGTACTTC. Its protein is CASRSALREPQETQYF.

This clonotype was counted many times. In DNA form, the CDR3 reads TGTGCCAGCAGTTTCGCGGGCTTCTCATTAGCCAAAAACATTCAGTACTTC. It is translated as CASSFAGFSLAKNIQYF. The J gene is TRBJ2-4, the V gene TRBV28, with a possible D match to TRBD2 (5 bases). Trimming cost V 3 bases and J 0 bases, with 15 bases left between them. This CDR3 spans 17 amino acids. From germline, CDR1 is MDHEN and CDR2 SYDVKM.

This clonotype was found a few times. The chain uses TRBV12-3 or TRBV12-4 and TRBJ1-1, with D unresolved. The CDR3 loop spans 13 amino acids. Between the trimmed V and J ends, which lost 6 bases and 3 bases, there was a span of 11 bases. CDR3 bases: TGTGCCAGCAGGGGGATCGAGGACACTGAAGCTTTCTTT. It codes for CASRGIEDTEAFF.

CDR3 sequence reads: CASSEDARDREQYF. CDR3 nucleotides: TGTGCCAGCAGTGAGGACGCGAGGGATCGCGAGCAGTACTTC. The chain joins TRBV25-1 to TRBJ2-7, with D possibly matching TRBD2 (5 bases). The CDR3 consists of 14 residues. V lost 3 bases and J lost 6, with 15 bases in between. Germline CDR1 MGHDK, CDR2 SYGVNS.

This clonotype was seen a handful of times. The V and J genes are TRBV19 and TRBJ2-2; D might be TRBD1 (5 bases). CDR3 length: 15 residues. In germline, CDR1 is LNHDA, CDR2 SQIVND (reference sequence). Trimming cost V 5 bases and J 0 bases, with 10 bases left between them. Here the CDR3 reads CASSPMDTNTGELFF. The CDR3 nucleotides are TGTGCCAGTAGTCCCATGGACACGAACACCGGGGAGCTGTTTTTT.

This clonotype was counted between two and nine times. The chain has TRBV6-2 or TRBV6-3 and TRBJ2-2; TRBD2 agrees at 12 bases. The germline gives CDR1 MNHEY, CDR2 SVGEGT. CDR3 length: 15 residues. The junction had 2 bases not matched to a gene; V was cut back by 1 base and J by 8 bases. The CDR3 DNA reads TGTGCCAGCAGTTACTTACTAGCGGGAGGTGGGGAGCTGTTTTTT. Translating gives CASSYLLAGGGELFF.

In its sample, this clonotype was seen many times. The CDR3 is CASRPSGSGDEQFF. The CDR3 bases are TGTGCCAGCAGGCCTAGCGGGAGCGGCGATGAGCAGTTCTTC. The gene calls are TRBV28 and TRBJ2-1; 10 nucleotides line up with TRBD2. The CDR3 has 14 residues. The junction had 7 bases not matched to a gene; V was cut back by 6 bases and J by 8 bases. CDR1 MDHEN and CDR2 SYDVKM come from the germline V gene.

The table lists this clonotype with many counts. The J gene is TRBJ2-2, the V gene TRBV7-2, with TRBD2 identical over 16 bases. In germline, CDR1 is SGHTA, CDR2 FQGNSA. The CDR3 sequence is 16 residues long. V lost 6 bases and J lost 10; bases outside the gene matches: 8. CDR3 protein: CASSPGLAGGSEELFF. The CDR3, as DNA: TGTGCCAGCAGTCCGGGACTAGCGGGAGGGTCGGAGGAGCTGTTTTTT.

The chain combines TRBV6-2 or TRBV6-3 with TRBJ1-5; D is unclear. The CDR3 sequence is 12 residues long. CDR1 MNHEY and CDR2 SVGEGT come from the germline V gene. V was pared by 7 bases and J by 5 bases, with 9 bases between. The CDR3 DNA reads as TGTGCCAGCAAGGGTTGGGATCAGCCCCAGCATTTT. Translated, it gives CASKGWDQPQHF.

The table lists this clonotype with many counts. The chain employs TRBV9 and TRBJ1-2; possibly TRBD1 for D (5 bases). The CDR3 has 15 amino acids. V lost 0 bases, J lost 4 bases, and 13 bases lay in between. Per the germline V gene, CDR1 is SGDLS and CDR2 is YYNGEE. The CDR3 DNA reads as TGTGCCAGCAGCGTAGGCCAGGGCCCAGGCTATGGCTACACCTTC. It translates to CASSVGQGPGYGYTF.

The chain recombines TRBV6-1 with TRBJ2-2; maybe TRBD1 (6 bases). V lost 5 bases and J lost 1, with 8 bases in between. Looked up from germline, CDR1 is MNHNS and CDR2 is SASEGT. The CDR3 covers 14 residues. The CDR3 spells CASSTTGNTGELFF. The CDR3 region has the DNA TGTGCCAGCAGTACGACAGGGAACACCGGGGAGCTGTTTTTT.